These T cell receptor beta chains were read from a single sample in a study of blood T cell repertoires in COVID-19. Assay: immunoSEQ multiplex PCR; the TCRdb copy retains only in-frame clones and omits some. Of 150,000 to 200,000 clones listed, less than 90% are singletons. Sequencing input: PBMCs or T cells enriched from blood (not recorded which). These receptors originate from a human donor with acute COVID-19. The donor label of this sample is uncertain. Each CDR3 is given with its conserved first and last residue.

j_call v_call cdr3_aa
TRBJ2-1 TRBV9 CASSLRLAGDEQFF
TRBJ2-1 TRBV7-9 CASSSSPDSQFF
TRBJ2-5 TRBV5-1 CASSFGRGGETQYF
TRBJ2-5 TRBV5-1 CASSAVRETQYF
TRBJ1-2 TRBV19 CASSITGGVGGYTF
TRBJ1-1 TRBV30 CAWDETGMNTEAFF
TRBJ2-5 TRBV27 CATVLQETQYF
TRBJ1-4 TRBV4-1 CASSQTTRTGWGEKLFF
TRBJ1-2 TRBV7-9 CASSLGGGNYGYTF
TRBJ2-3 TRBV4-3 CASSQGGLGTDTQYF
TRBJ2-7 TRBV5-1 CASSLGDRVGDEQYF
TRBJ2-7 TRBV29-1 CSVKGTFYEQYF
TRBJ1-1 TRBV29-1 CSVEGAIRGTEAFF
TRBJ2-5 TRBV5-1 CASSLRTRGPVETQYF
TRBJ1-2 TRBV18 CASSQSGQSYGYTF
TRBJ2-1 TRBV5-1 CASSFQTSTGEQFF
TRBJ2-5 TRBV19 CASNPGGPGAQYF
TRBJ2-7 TRBV9 CASSVTGVGYEQYF
TRBJ2-7 TRBV6-5 CASNPGLPIGYEQYF
TRBJ2-7 TRBV7-9 CASSLIGAGKYEQYF
TRBJ1-4 TRBV18 CASSPRGGNEKLFF
TRBJ1-1 TRBV18 CASSPPGMRTEAFF
TRBJ2-7 TRBV29-1 CSVEASSYEQYF
TRBJ1-3 TRBV15 CATSRDPGAGNTIYF
TRBJ1-2 TRBV7-2 CASSPGQGAEGYTF
TRBJ1-2 TRBV5-6 CASSPLTGVGGYTF
TRBJ2-7 TRBV7-3 CASSLTGTGPYEQYF
TRBJ1-5 TRBV30 CAWSGGQGGNQPQHF
TRBJ1-2 TRBV11-2 CASSLVAGRSGYTF
TRBJ2-5 TRBV6-2/TRBV6-3 CASSGGAGKTQYF
TRBJ2-7 TRBV11-2 CASSVEREPYEQYF
TRBJ1-2 TRBV4-1 CASSQDLGTYGYTF
TRBJ2-3 TRBV12-3/TRBV12-4 CASTRRGSDTQYF
TRBJ2-7 TRBV4-1 CASSQLRSGYEQYF
TRBJ1-2 TRBV15 CATSRDVTPNYGYTF
TRBJ1-5 TRBV6-5 CASSYRAGASNQPQHF
TRBJ1-1 TRBV6-6 CASTGTGDGTEAFF
TRBJ1-1 TRBV11-2 CASNGGGVNTEAFF
TRBJ2-7 TRBV4-1 CASSQDSGALSYEQYF
TRBJ1-2 TRBV5-4 CASSLYGEPYGYTF
TRBJ2-5 TRBV12-3/TRBV12-4 CASSLSGETQYF
TRBJ2-3 TRBV19 CASNRGGFGDTQYF
TRBJ1-5 TRBV7-8 CASSLRTADQPQHF
TRBJ1-1 TRBV6-5 CASSYSMVTGQTEAFF
TRBJ1-4 TRBV3-1/TRBV3-2 CASSLRGLLGEKLFF